This TCR beta chain was sequenced during a study of blood T cell repertoires in COVID-19. Study-level information: There were acute and convalescent COVID-19 samples, and they came from the United States, Italy and Spain. The analysed material was cDNA or gDNA that came from T cells, B-cell-depleted T cells, or PBMCs.

Looked up from germline, CDR1 is SGDLS and CDR2 is YYNGEE. The CDR3 is 11 residues long. V was trimmed by 4 bases and J by 5 bases, leaving 6 bases between them. Authors' data handling: Reference gene primer amplification in the assay estimated nucleated cell counts. Repertoires were generated with immunoSEQ multiplex PCR, while TCRdb's copy carries only in-frame clones and drops some. Clonal size and the V and J genes are those of that table, whereas D and trimming came from the DNA. The data hold 250,000 to 300,000 clones, with 88% observed a single time. The sequenced material came from peripheral blood. The receptor comes from a woman aged 40-49 years who had recovered from COVID-19. The chain links TRBV9 to TRBJ2-5; the D is unclear. CDR3 sequence reads: CASSPGETQYF. The CDR3 bases are TGTGCCAGCAGCCCCGGGGAGACCCAGTACTTC.